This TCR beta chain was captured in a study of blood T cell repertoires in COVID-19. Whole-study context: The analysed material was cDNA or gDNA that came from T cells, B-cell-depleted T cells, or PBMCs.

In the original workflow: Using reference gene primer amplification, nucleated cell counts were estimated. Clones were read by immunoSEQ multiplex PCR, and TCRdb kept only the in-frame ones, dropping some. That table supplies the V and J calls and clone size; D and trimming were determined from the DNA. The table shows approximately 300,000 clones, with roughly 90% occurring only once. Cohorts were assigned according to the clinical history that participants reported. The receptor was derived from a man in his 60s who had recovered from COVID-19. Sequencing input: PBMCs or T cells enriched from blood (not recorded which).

CDR3 bases: TGCGCCAGCAGCTCCCGGACAGGCGGAGAGACCCAGTACTTC. Translated, it gives CASSSRTGGETQYF. The chain joins TRBV5-1 to TRBJ2-5; 7 bases agree with TRBD1. V was pared by 3 bases and J by 4 bases, with 6 bases of the junction left unmatched. Germline V gene sequence: CDR1 SGHRS, CDR2 YFSETQ. This CDR3 has 14 amino acids.